The 2 T cell receptor beta chains below come from one sample, sequenced in a study of cytotoxic CD8 clonotypes in ibrutinib-treated CLL. Here immunoSEQ multiplex PCR was the method, and the copy in TCRdb shows in-frame clones only, minus some. The sample has about 300,000 clones, roughly 67% seen once. Sequencing was performed on PBMCs, taken after 36 months of ibrutinib treatment. These receptors were obtained from a human donor with chronic lymphocytic leukemia.

There are a few counts of this clone. The CDR3 protein is CASSQDGLNTEAFF. In nucleotides, the CDR3 is TGCGCCAGCAGCCAAGACGGACTGAACACTGAAGCTTTCTTT. The chain couples TRBV5-1 to TRBJ1-1, with D unresolved. Deletions cut 4 bases from V and 0 bases from J, with 10 bases between. CDR1 is SGHRS, CDR2 YFSETQ, per germline. CDR3 length: 14 residues.

The chain's CDR3 is CASSELAGGVYEQYF. CDR3 nucleotide sequence: TGTGCCAGCAGTGAGTTAGCGGGAGGGGTCTACGAGCAGTACTTC. This chain uses TRBV2 with TRBJ2-7; TRBD2 matches 11 bases. The CDR3 loop spans 15 amino acids. V shed 3 bases and J 3 bases; nucleotides not matched to a gene: 4. The germline V gene encodes CDR1 SNHLY and CDR2 FYNNEI.